This T cell receptor (beta chain) was profiled in a study of cytomegalovirus exposure and HLA in healthy donors. Overall study: Around 87 million unique TCRs, all from HLA-typed donors, were included in an early release of the data.

The CDR3 is made up of 14 amino acids. CDR1 is SGHRS, CDR2 YFSETQ, per germline. V was shortened by 0 bases and J by 15 bases, with 19 bases between the two germline ends. This clone occurred once. Its specificity is not known. Researchers ran the PCR with 60 Vbeta and 13 Jbeta primers. Here immunoSEQ multiplex PCR was the method, and the copy in TCRdb shows in-frame clones only, minus some. The sample lists about 130,000 clones; roughly two thirds were seen once. Study results and limitations: It was reportedly the case that the classifier diagnosed cytomegalovirus status with high specificity and sensitivity. In the analysis, some V segments, TRBV6-2 and TRBV6-3 included, were excluded as indistinguishable.

The chain joins TRBV5-1 to TRBJ1-3; a possible D gene is TRBD1 (6 bases). This receptor was taken from a man aged 30-40 years in good health and CMV-seropositive. Material: PBMCs. CDR3 DNA sequence: TGCGCCAGCAGCTTGGACAGGGCAAGGTCAGAGAGATATTTT. This codes for CASSLDRARSERYF.